This record looks at one TCR beta chain sequence and its context. The data are from a study of blood T cell repertoires in COVID-19. Study in general: Acute and convalescent COVID-19 samples came from the United States, Italy and Spain. T cells, B-cell-depleted T cells, or PBMCs provided the cDNA or gDNA that served as material.

Original data processing: Estimation of nucleated cell counts was performed using reference gene primer amplification. This table comes from immunoSEQ multiplex PCR, and its TCRdb copy is limited to in-frame clones, with some not included. D and trimming come from the DNA, and the V and J calls and clone size come from that table. Of around 270,000 clones listed, 80% to 90% are singletons. The CDR3 is 17 amino acids. V dropped 6 bases and J dropped 2; count of bases not matched to a gene: 10. CDR1 is LNHDA, CDR2 SQIVND, per germline (reference sequence). The gene calls are TRBV19 and TRBJ2-1; 10 bases map to TRBD2. The receptor's source is a man aged 25 to 40 with active or convalescent COVID-19. Sequenced sample: peripheral blood. This chain's CDR3 is CASSHDRAGGTYNEQFF. The CDR3 DNA sequence: TGTGCCAGTAGCCACGATAGAGCGGGGGGGACCTACAATGAGCAGTTCTTC.